A single sample gave rise to the 23 T cell receptor beta chains below, sequenced in a study of blood T cell repertoires in COVID-19. Libraries were prepared by immunoSEQ multiplex PCR; TCRdb keeps only in-frame clonotypes and omits some of them. The table lists approximately 100,000 clones, about 85% of them singletons. The source material was peripheral blood. The origin of the receptors is a man between 60 and 75 years old with acute or convalescent COVID-19.

Remarks on this clone: Other DNA sequences of this sample code for an identical CDR3. The V and J genes are TRBV18 and TRBJ2-7; TRBD2 matches at 10 bases. There are 19 residues in the CDR3. Germline loops: CDR1 KGHSH, CDR2 LQKENI. V was clipped by 1 base and J by 0 bases; unmatched bases: 12. The CDR3 DNA is TGTGCCAGCTCACCACAGAACTTCTGGCTAGCGGGGGTCTCCTACGAGCAGTACTTC. This encodes CASSPQNFWLAGVSYEQYF.

This clone was found once. The rearrangement links TRBV6-5 to TRBJ1-2; TRBD1 matches at 11 bases. J lost 4 bases, V lost 0 bases, and 4 bases had no gene match. The CDR3 covers 16 residues. CDR1 MNHEY and CDR2 SVGAGI come from the germline V gene. Here the CDR3 reads CASSYSEGQGVYGYTF. The CDR3 nucleotides are TGTGCCAGCAGTTACTCGGAGGGACAGGGGGTCTATGGCTACACCTTC.

The rearrangement joins TRBV5-1 to TRBJ2-2; possibly TRBD2 for D (6 bases). V was cut by 0 bases and J by 6 bases, with 9 bases left in between. This CDR3 spans 14 amino acids. From germline, CDR1 is SGHRS and CDR2 YFSETQ. DNA for the CDR3: TGCGCCAGCAGCTTGGGCGGGGTAGCCGGGGAGCTGTTTTTT. This gives the protein CASSLGGVAGELFF.

The chain recombines TRBV4-1 with TRBJ2-3, with TRBD2 as a possible D gene (6 bases). CDR1 and CDR2 from the germline V gene are MGHRA and YSYEKL. Trimming shortened V by 0 bases and J by 9 bases, and 10 bases separated the two germline ends. This CDR3 is 13 amino acids long. For the CDR3, the DNA is TGCGCCAGCAGCCAAGAACGGGAGCTGACGCAGTATTTT. This gives the protein CASSQERELTQYF.

V is TRBV7-2 and J is TRBJ2-5, with no clear D. The V end lost 3 bases, the J end lost 4 bases, and 9 bases lay between the germline ends. Germline loops: CDR1 SGHTA, CDR2 FQGNSA. The CDR3 runs to 13 residues. DNA of the CDR3: TGTGCCAGCAGCTTTCCCAACGGAGAGACCCAGTACTTC. It codes for CASSFPNGETQYF.

This clone has a count of ten or more. This chain joins TRBV7-9 and TRBJ2-7, with D tentatively TRBD1 (6 bases). In germline, CDR1 is SEHNR, CDR2 FQNEAQ (reference sequence). Trimming stripped 5 bases from V and 2 bases from J, with 13 bases between. The CDR3 covers 14 residues. The CDR3 bases are TGTGCCAGCAGCCCTAGGACAGATCCCTACGAGCAGTACTTC. It yields the protein CASSPRTDPYEQYF.

The V call is TRBV18, the J call TRBJ2-1; 11 nucleotides align to TRBD2. Germline-derived CDR1 and CDR2 are KGHSH and LQKENI. J was trimmed by 9 bases and V by 3 bases; bases with no gene match: 10. The CDR3 spans 16 residues. The CDR3 region has the DNA TGTGCCAGCTCACCTACGTCACTAGCGGGAGTGAGTGAGCAGTTCTTC. Encoded protein: CASSPTSLAGVSEQFF.

This chain links TRBV5-1 with TRBJ2-7; the match to TRBD2 covers 7 bases. Germline CDR1 reads SGHRS; CDR2 reads YFSETQ. After removal of 0 bases from V and 2 bases from J, the junction contained 11 bases not matched to a gene. The CDR3 contains 17 residues. CDR3 amino acids: CASSLGAGDLVTYEQYF. For the CDR3, the DNA is TGCGCCAGCAGCTTGGGCGCGGGGGATTTGGTTACCTACGAGCAGTACTTC.

V gene TRBV27 combines with J gene TRBJ2-7, with 10 bases identical to TRBD2. After removal of 8 bases from V and 2 bases from J, the junction contained 12 bases not matched to a gene. CDR3 length equals 16 residues. Germline V gene lookup returns CDR1 MNHEY and CDR2 SMNVEV (reference sequence). CDR3 bases: TGTGCCAGCGGGAGTAGCGGGGGGCCGACCCCCTACGAGCAGTACTTC. Translated, it gives CASGSSGGPTPYEQYF.

The chain carries TRBV28 and TRBJ2-1, with a possible D match to TRBD2 (6 bases). The CDR3 has 17 amino acids. The V end was cut by 3 bases, the J end by 5 bases, with 20 bases between. Germline V gives CDR1 MDHEN, CDR2 SYDVKM. Written as DNA, the CDR3 is TGTGCCAGCAGTTTTGGGCCGACTAGTATTGACGACAATGAGCAGTTCTTC. This codes for CASSFGPTSIDDNEQFF.

This clone appeared a single time. The chain links TRBV6-5 to TRBJ1-2; tentative D call: TRBD1 (6 bases). Trimming left V 6 bases short and J 6 bases short, with 14 bases between. The V gene's germline CDR1 is MNHEY and CDR2 SVGAGI. The CDR3 has 13 residues. In DNA, the CDR3 is TGTGCCAGCAGCTTAAGGGCAGGGGATGGCTACACCTTC. This codes for CASSLRAGDGYTF.

V and J are TRBV27 and TRBJ2-6; tentatively, D is TRBD1 (6 bases). V lost 5 bases to trimming and J lost 0 bases, with 11 bases between them. Per the germline V gene, CDR1 is MNHEY and CDR2 is SMNVEV (reference sequence). The CDR3 extends over 16 amino acids. This chain's CDR3 is CASSPMDSSGANVLTF. CDR3 DNA: TGTGCCAGCAGTCCCATGGACAGCTCTGGGGCCAACGTCCTGACTTTC.

CDR3 in DNA: TGTGCCAGCAGCCGTATGTCAGGGCATCAGCCCCAGCATTTT. This encodes CASSRMSGHQPQHF. The chain recombines TRBV6-2 or TRBV6-3 with TRBJ1-5; possibly TRBD1 for D (5 bases). Per germline, CDR1 MNHEY and CDR2 SVGEGT. The CDR3 sequence is 14 residues long. V lost 6 bases to trimming and J lost 5 bases, with 14 bases between them.

This clone was seen a handful of times. This chain uses TRBV5-1 with TRBJ2-1, with 11 bases matching TRBD2. J gave up 8 bases and V 2 bases, and 6 bases lay outside the gene matches. This CDR3 is 15 amino acids long. Germline loops: CDR1 SGHRS, CDR2 YFSETQ. CDR3 DNA sequence: TGCGCCAGCAGCTTAGTCACGGGACTAGCGGATGAGCAGTTCTTC. Its protein product is CASSLVTGLADEQFF.

For the CDR3, the DNA is TGCAGCGTCGGGACAGGGTGGTCCTACGAGCAGTACTTC. Amino acid sequence: CSVGTGWSYEQYF. The V and J genes are TRBV29-1 and TRBJ2-7, with 9 nucleotides matching TRBD1. CDR1 is SQVTM, CDR2 ANQGSEA, per germline. V lost 6 bases to trimming and J lost 1 base; unmatched junction nucleotides: 4. This CDR3 comprises 13 residues.

The J gene is TRBJ1-2, the V gene TRBV7-9; TRBD1 might be the D (6 bases). This CDR3 comprises 14 residues. Per germline, CDR1 SEHNR and CDR2 FQNEAQ (reference sequence). V was pared by 5 bases and J by 7 bases, with 17 bases between. The CDR3: CASSPPGGAAGYTF. For the CDR3, the DNA is TGTGCCAGCAGCCCCCCGGGGGGGGCAGCTGGCTACACCTTC.

The chain links TRBV11-2 to TRBJ2-7, with D unclear. Germline loops: CDR1 SGHAT, CDR2 FQNNGV. The CDR3 runs to 14 residues. Trimming removed 7 bases at V and 2 bases at J, with 15 bases between. The CDR3 spells CASNPSRPTYEQYF. In DNA, the CDR3 is TGTGCCAGCAACCCCAGTCGCCCAACCTACGAGCAGTACTTC.

In its sample, this clone was seen a few times. The CDR3 DNA is TGTGCCAGCAGCTTAGCTTTGGGACAGACAGATACGCAGTATTTT. Protein product: CASSLALGQTDTQYF. The chain employs TRBV7-9 and TRBJ2-3, with TRBD1 identical over 7 bases. Germline CDR1 is SEHNR and CDR2 is FQNEAQ (reference sequence). The trim removed 0 bases at V and 3 bases at J, leaving 3 bases unmatched. This CDR3 region has 15 residues.

Concerning this clone itself: The same CDR3 is also encoded by other DNA sequences in this sample. The chain joins TRBV7-2 to TRBJ1-2; no firm D call. This CDR3 has 13 residues. Trimming removed 1 base at V and 5 bases at J, with 8 bases between. CDR1 and CDR2 (germline): SGHTA, FQGNSA. CDR3 coding DNA: TGTGCCAGCAGCTTAGTGGGAGGGTATGGCTACACCTTC. Protein product: CASSLVGGYGYTF.

The chain uses TRBV18 and TRBJ1-2, with D hard to call. Germline lookup yields CDR1 KGHSH and CDR2 LQKENI. The CDR3 contains 14 residues. V lost 5 bases and J lost 8, with 18 bases in between. The CDR3 coding sequence is TGTGCCAGCTCAGGGCCGGAGGCTCCTAGCGGCTACACCTTC. Its translation is CASSGPEAPSGYTF.

The gene calls are TRBV19 and TRBJ2-5; 9 bases are shared with TRBD1. Germline CDR1 is LNHDA and CDR2 is SQIVND (reference sequence). There are 12 residues in the CDR3. J gave up 5 bases and V 6 bases, and 1 base lay outside the gene matches. The CDR3 reads CASSGTGETQYF. CDR3 nucleotide sequence: TGTGCCAGTAGCGGGACAGGGGAGACCCAGTACTTC.

The V gene is TRBV29-1, the J gene TRBJ1-1, with a weak D call TRBD1 (5 bases). This CDR3 comprises 12 residues. With 7 bases removed from V and 1 base from J, the gap between germline ends came to 10 bases. CDR1 is SQVTM, CDR2 ANQGSEA, per germline. The CDR3 coding sequence is TGCAGCGCAAGGACACCGAACACTGAAGCTTTCTTT. This translates into CSARTPNTEAFF.

This clone was seen once. The CDR3 coding sequence is TGCAGCGTTGAAATAGGAGGCGGAAACACCGGGGAGCTGTTTTTT. It codes for CSVEIGGGNTGELFF. V and J are TRBV29-1 and TRBJ2-2, with TRBD2 as a possible D gene (5 bases). Germline V gives CDR1 SQVTM, CDR2 ANQGSEA. This CDR3 has 15 residues. V was shortened by 2 bases and J by 2 bases, with 12 bases between the two germline ends.